This T cell receptor (beta chain) was observed in a study of T cell responses to AZD1222 COVID-19 vaccine. From germline, CDR1 is LNHDA and CDR2 SQIVND (reference sequence). V was trimmed by 3 bases and J by 2 bases, leaving 11 bases between them. This CDR3 is 15 amino acids long. Assay: immunoSEQ multiplex PCR; the TCRdb copy retains only in-frame clones and omits some. The sample lists some 180,000 clones, around nine tenths occurring once. About this clone: Antigen unknown.

Findings and caveats of the study: Possibly, clonal diversity was underestimated; donors were largely white British and included more females. Vaccine-associated CD4 TCRs spanned spike, dominant at 160-218 and 743-854.

Second-dose schedules of about 4 or about 12 weeks were combined. This chain links TRBV19 with TRBJ1-5, with no clear D. Specimen: peripheral blood, collected 28 days after the second AZD1222 dose. The source is an adult who received the AZD1222 COVID-19 vaccine. DNA for the CDR3: TGTGCCAGTAGTATCGGGCAGGCCCGCAATCAGCCCCAGCATTTT. Translated, it gives CASSIGQARNQPQHF. Based on the CDR3 plus reference TRBV19 and TRBJ1-5, the full variable domain is DGGITQSPKYLFRKEGQNVTLSCEQNLNHDAMYWYRQDPGQGLRLIYYSQIVNDFQKGDIAEGYSVSREKKESFPLTVTSAQKNPTAFYLCASSIGQARNQPQHFGDGTRLSIL.